The 3 T cell receptor beta chains below were found in one sample sequenced in a study of PD-1 blockade in classical Hodgkin lymphoma. Here immunoSEQ multiplex PCR was the method, and the copy in TCRdb shows in-frame clones only, minus some. The sample includes about 9,500 clones, 65% to 90% seen only once; the top ten take 14% to 15%. Time point specified: newly diagnosed, previously untreated cHL patient sample. Negative selection with magnets was how CD8+ T cells were isolated from the thawed PBMCs. Sequenced input: CD8+ T cells from blood. These receptors originate from a human donor with classical Hodgkin lymphoma.

V and J are TRBV2 and TRBJ2-3; tentative D call: TRBD2 (6 bases). CDR1 and CDR2 from the germline V gene are SNHLY and FYNNEI. The CDR3 loop spans 15 amino acids. With 3 bases removed from V and 0 bases from J, the gap between germline ends came to 10 bases. DNA of the CDR3: TGTGCCAGCAGTGACGCTAGCGCTAGCACAGATACGCAGTATTTT. It codes for CASSDASASTDTQYF. Together with reference TRBV2 and TRBJ2-3, the CDR3 gives the full variable domain: EPEVTQTPSHQVTQMGQEVILRCVPISNHLYFYWYRQILGQKVEFLVSFYNNEISEKSEIFDDQFSVERPDGSNFTLKIRSTKLEDSAMYFCASSDASASTDTQYFGPGTRLTVL.

In its sample, this clone was seen a few times. V usage is TRBV7-9 and J usage is TRBJ1-1, with D tentatively TRBD1 (6 bases). CDR1 and CDR2 (germline): SEHNR, FQNEAQ (reference sequence). This CDR3 is built from 15 residues. The V end was cut by 5 bases, the J end by 0 bases, with 13 bases between. The CDR3: CASSPLQGMNTEAFF. The DNA of the CDR3 is TGTGCCAGCAGCCCGCTACAGGGTATGAACACTGAAGCTTTCTTT.

The chain carries TRBV7-9 and TRBJ1-1; the D gene is possibly TRBD1 (5 bases). With 5 bases removed from V and 1 base from J, the gap between germline ends came to 11 bases. The germline V gene has CDR1 SEHNR and CDR2 FQNEAQ (reference sequence). This CDR3 has 14 residues. In nucleotides, the CDR3 is TGTGCCAGCAGCCCCGTCAGGGCGAACACTGAAGCTTTCTTT. Amino acid sequence: CASSPVRANTEAFF.